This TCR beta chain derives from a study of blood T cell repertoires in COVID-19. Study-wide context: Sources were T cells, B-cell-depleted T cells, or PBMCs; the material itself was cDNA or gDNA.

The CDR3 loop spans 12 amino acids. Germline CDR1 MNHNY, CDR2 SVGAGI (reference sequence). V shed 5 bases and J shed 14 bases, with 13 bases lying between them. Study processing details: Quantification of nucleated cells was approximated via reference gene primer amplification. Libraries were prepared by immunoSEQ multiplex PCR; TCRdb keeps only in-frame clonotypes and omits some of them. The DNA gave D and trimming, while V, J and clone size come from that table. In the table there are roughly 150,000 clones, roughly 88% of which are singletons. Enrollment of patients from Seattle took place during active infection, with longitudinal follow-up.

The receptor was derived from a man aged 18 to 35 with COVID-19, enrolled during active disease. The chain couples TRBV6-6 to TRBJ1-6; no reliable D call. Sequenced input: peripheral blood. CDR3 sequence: CASSPRSGTLHF. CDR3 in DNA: TGTGCCAGCAGTCCCCGGTCCGGTACCCTCCACTTT.